This TCR beta chain is drawn from a study of T-cell reconstitution after alpha-beta-depleted transplantation in children. Unique molecular identifiers were used in preparing the TCRbeta library. TCRdb re-analysed the PCR reads in MiXCR, keeping a single row per CDR3 protein. The sample yields some 400,000 distinct CDR3 sequences, about 20% seen once. V was shortened by 8 bases and J by 0 bases, with 12 bases between the two germline ends. CDR3 length equals 14 residues. Germline CDR1 is MNHNS and CDR2 is SASEGT. The origin of this receptor is a human donor who donated a stem cell graft to a child with acute myeloid leukemia. The specimen comprised PBMCs from the stem cell graft donor, sampled from the stem cell graft. The chain links TRBV6-1 to TRBJ2-3; D gene uncertain. The DNA for the CDR3 is TGTGCCAGCTCCCGCAAGACTAGCACAGATACGCAGTATTTT. Its protein product is CASSRKTSTDTQYF.